This note documents a single TCR beta chain sequence. Its antigen is as yet unknown. The germline gene is not matched at one end of the junction; a read error may be the cause. An expansion of CD8+CD57+ cells by flow cytometry had been shown in patients chosen for sequencing. Severe acquired aplastic anemia was diagnosed in all patients. At the time of blood sampling, patients had not yet received any therapy. This entry belongs to a study of CD8+CD57+ T cells in acquired aplastic anemia. Genomic DNA constituted the template upon which TCR beta VDJ and CDR3 profiling was performed. TCRdb recomputed calls from the reads with MiXCR, one row per CDR3 protein. The sample lists some 120,000 distinct CDR3 sequences, nearly 40% seen once, with roughly 3% in the top ten. CDR3 size: 13 residues. Germline CDR1 reads SGHRS; CDR2 reads YFSETQ. Regarding the study as a whole: The number of CD8+ CDR3 sequences shared by patients and controls was approximately 31.

The sequenced sample was sorted CD4+, CD8+, or CD8+CD57+ T cells (not recorded which) from PBMCs. The receptor was derived from a human donor with aplastic anemia. The J gene is TRBJ2-7, the V gene TRBV5-1, with a weak D call TRBD1 (5 bases). The CDR3: CTSSRDSSYEQYF. The DNA for the CDR3 is TGCACCAGCAGCCGCGACAGTTCCTACGAGCAGTACTTC. Combining the CDR3 with reference TRBV5-1 and TRBJ2-7 gives the whole variable domain KAGVTQTPRYLIKTRGQQVTLSCSPISGHRSVSWYQQTPGQGLQFLFEYFSETQRNKGNFPGRFSGRQFSNSRSEMNVSTLELGDSALYLCTSSRDSSYEQYFGPGTRLTVT.